What follows describes a single TCR beta chain. Its antigen is as yet unknown. Germline CDR1 and CDR2: MNHEY and SMNVEV (reference sequence). The length of the CDR3 is 14 residues. Trimming cost V 1 base and J 4 bases, with 8 bases left between them. The repertoire was sequenced with immunoSEQ multiplex PCR; TCRdb's copy has only in-frame clones and lacks some. The data show more than 11,000 clones, with about 85% seen just once and around 10% held by the top ten. The data are from a study of immune cell composition in non-small cell lung cancer. Study-level points and caveats: Dominant in vivo tumour-associated clones were not shown to share tumour-reactive sequences. Lung adenocarcinomas had lower top 10 clone scores and clonality than squamous tumours.

The rearrangement joins TRBV27 to TRBJ2-1, with a possible D match to TRBD2 (5 bases). The sequence was collected from a human donor with non-small cell lung cancer. The sample taken for sequencing was lung tumor tissue. This CDR3 is CASSLWGAYNEQFF. CDR3 DNA: TGTGCCAGCAGTTTATGGGGAGCTTACAATGAGCAGTTCTTC.